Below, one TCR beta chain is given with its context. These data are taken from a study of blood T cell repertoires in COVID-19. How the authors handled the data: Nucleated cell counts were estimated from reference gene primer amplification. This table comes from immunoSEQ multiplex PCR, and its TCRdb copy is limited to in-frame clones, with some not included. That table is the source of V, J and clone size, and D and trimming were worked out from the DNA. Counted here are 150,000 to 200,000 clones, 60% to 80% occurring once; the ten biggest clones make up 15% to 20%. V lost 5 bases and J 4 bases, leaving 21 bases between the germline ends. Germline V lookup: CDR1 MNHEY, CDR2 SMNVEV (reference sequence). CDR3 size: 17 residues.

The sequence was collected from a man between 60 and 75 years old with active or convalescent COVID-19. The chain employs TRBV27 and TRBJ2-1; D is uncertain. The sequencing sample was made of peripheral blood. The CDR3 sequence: CASSPLVGRFVYNEQFF. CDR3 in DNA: TGTGCCAGCAGTCCCCTTGTTGGGCGCTTCGTTTACAATGAGCAGTTCTTC.